Shown below are 27 T cell receptor beta chains from a single sample sequenced in a study of shared clonotypes between healthy human individuals (dated by TCRdb to about 2020). Library preparation used the immunoSEQ multiplex PCR assay. TCRdb stores this immuneACCESS table with in-frame sequences only. Part of the clones is absent; in the studies checked, under half of the shortfall reflects unresolved V genes, and no reason is known for the rest. The sample contains about 690,000 clones, 80% to 95% of them found a single time. Clones ranked in the top ten supply 34% of the sample. The sequenced sample was memory CD8+ T cells from PBMCs. This specimen's cell subset or site label, interpreted: CD45RO+ cells pooled with CCR7-negative TemRA cells. The source of these receptors is a man between 18 and 35 years old in good health. Some clones in this sample may be carry-over from other donors' samples.

The V call is TRBV7-2, the J call TRBJ1-1; no clear D gene. In germline, CDR1 is SGHTA, CDR2 FQGNSA. This CDR3 spans 16 amino acids. V dropped 5 bases and J dropped 4 bases, with 20 bases sitting between them. The CDR3 DNA reads as TGTGCCAGCAGCCCCCTCGGGTCACATGTCGGCACTGAAGCTTTCTTT. Residues: CASSPLGSHVGTEAFF.

This clone was recorded only once. The sample carries other DNA sequences with the same CDR3. This chain links TRBV5-6 with TRBJ1-5; D possibly corresponds to TRBD1 (5 bases). The length of the CDR3 is 15 residues. From germline, CDR1 is SGHDT and CDR2 YYEEEE. V shed 2 bases and J shed 1 base, with 10 bases lying between them. CDR3 amino acids: CASSLGTASNQPQHF. The CDR3 bases are TGTGCCAGCAGCTTAGGGACGGCAAGCAATCAGCCCCAGCATTTT.

This chain joins TRBV13 and TRBJ1-1; 7 bases line up with TRBD1. V lost 10 bases to trimming and J lost 0 bases; unmatched junction nucleotides: 5. Germline V lookup: CDR1 PRHDT, CDR2 FYEKMQ (reference sequence). The CDR3 is made up of 13 amino acids. CDR3 sequence (DNA): TGTGCCACCACGCAGGGGGTGAACACTGAAGCTTTCTTT. Protein product: CATTQGVNTEAFF. The full variable domain, with the rest looked up from reference TRBV13 and TRBJ1-1, is AAGVIQSPRHLIKEKRETATLKCYPIPRHDTVYWYQQGPGQDPQFLISFYEKMQSDKGSIPDRFSAQQFSDYHSELNMSSLELGDSALYFCATTQGVNTEAFFGQGTRLTVV.

There are a few counts of this clone. This sample includes further DNA sequences coding for the same CDR3. The chain has TRBV28 and TRBJ1-3, with D unclear. Germline CDR1 and CDR2: MDHEN and SYDVKM. This CDR3 has 14 amino acids. V was cut by 3 bases and J by 1 base, with 7 bases left in between. CDR3 region: CASSFQRSGNTIYF. The CDR3 DNA reads TGTGCCAGCAGTTTTCAAAGGTCTGGAAACACCATATATTTT.

This chain links TRBV19 with TRBJ1-2; D ambiguous. Per germline, CDR1 LNHDA and CDR2 SQIVND (reference sequence). Trimming took off 7 bases at V and 0 bases at J, with 9 bases between the two ends. The CDR3 runs to 13 residues. The CDR3 sequence is CASNPQTNYGYTF. In DNA, the CDR3 is TGTGCCAGTAACCCGCAAACTAACTATGGCTACACCTTC.

This clone appeared a single time. The chain employs TRBV5-6 and TRBJ2-7; D remains ambiguous. V dropped 4 bases and J dropped 0 bases, with 11 bases sitting between them. Looked up from germline, CDR1 is SGHDT and CDR2 is YYEEEE. This CDR3 contains 14 residues. This CDR3 reads CASSVSGSSYEQYF. DNA for the CDR3: TGTGCCAGCAGCGTTTCGGGCAGCTCCTACGAGCAGTACTTC.

The chain uses TRBV27 and TRBJ2-2, with 9 bases lining up with TRBD2. This CDR3 contains 16 residues. Germline lookup yields CDR1 MNHEY and CDR2 SMNVEV (reference sequence). The J segment lost 1 base and the V segment lost 5 bases, leaving 5 bases of the junction unmatched. CDR3 DNA sequence: TGTGCCAGCAGTCGACTAGCGGCTCTGAACACCGGGGAGCTGTTTTTT. This encodes CASSRLAALNTGELFF.

The CDR3 protein is CAITGQGVLGELFF. CDR3 bases: TGTGCCATTACGGGACAGGGAGTCCTCGGGGAGCTGTTTTTT. The chain joins TRBV28 to TRBJ2-2, with 9 bases aligning to TRBD1. The CDR3 sequence is 14 residues long. Trimming took 10 bases from V and 7 from J; bases not matched to a gene: 10. The germline V gene has CDR1 MDHEN and CDR2 SYDVKM.

V gene TRBV5-8 combines with J gene TRBJ2-2, with 7 bases fitting TRBD1. The CDR3 has 18 residues. Trimming at V came to 1 base and at J to 6 bases, leaving 15 bases not matched to a gene. CDR1 SGHTS and CDR2 YDEGEE come from the germline V gene. CDR3: CASSLYRSDREFPGELFF. CDR3 sequence (DNA): TGTGCCAGCAGCTTGTACCGATCCGACAGGGAGTTTCCCGGGGAGCTGTTTTTT.

The chain uses TRBV7-2 and TRBJ2-1; D is unresolved. The CDR3 length is 16 residues. CDR1 is SGHTA and CDR2 is FQGNSA in the germline V gene. Trimming took 1 base from V and 6 from J, leaving 16 bases between them. The CDR3 is CASSLGPRTLFNEQFF. CDR3 DNA sequence: TGTGCCAGCAGCTTAGGCCCGAGGACCCTTTTCAATGAGCAGTTCTTC.

This chain links TRBV28 with TRBJ1-3; 8 bases match TRBD1. CDR1 is MDHEN and CDR2 is SYDVKM in the germline V gene. The CDR3 sequence is 15 residues long. V dropped 2 bases and J dropped 3; count of bases not matched to a gene: 3. CDR3 DNA: TGTGCCAGCAGTTTAGGGACAGGTAGTGGAAACACCATATATTTT. Translation gives CASSLGTGSGNTIYF.

The gene calls are TRBV9 and TRBJ2-6; weak D call: TRBD2 (6 bases). CDR1 is SGDLS, CDR2 YYNGEE, per germline. This CDR3 comprises 15 residues. Trimming shortened V by 1 base and J by 2 bases, and 7 bases separated the two germline ends. The CDR3 sequence is CASSVRRAGANVLTF. In DNA, the CDR3 is TGTGCCAGCAGCGTAAGGAGGGCTGGGGCCAACGTCCTGACTTTC. The full variable domain, in which reference TRBV9 and TRBJ2-6 provide the parts outside the CDR3, is DSGVTQTPKHLITATGQRVTLRCSPRSGDLSVYWYQQSLDQGLQFLIQYYNGEERAKGNILERFSAQQFPDLHSELNLSSLELGDSALYFCASSVRRAGANVLTFGAGSRLTVL.

The CDR3 loop reads CASSPASAQPTDTQYF. The CDR3 DNA sequence: TGTGCCAGCAGCCCAGCATCAGCTCAACCTACAGATACGCAGTATTTT. The V and J genes are TRBV7-9 and TRBJ2-3; D not certain. This CDR3 has 16 residues. Looked up from germline, CDR1 is SEHNR and CDR2 is FQNEAQ (reference sequence). Trimming took off 5 bases at V and 3 bases at J, with 18 bases between the two ends.

This chain uses TRBV10-3 with TRBJ2-1; TRBD2 aligns across 9 bases. This CDR3 contains 15 residues. Trimming removed 0 bases from V and 8 bases from J; junction bases left unmatched: 5. CDR1 ENHRY and CDR2 SYGVKD come from the germline V gene. CDR3 DNA sequence: TGTGCCATCAGTGAGTCTAGCGGGAGTGGGTATGAGCAGTTCTTC. Amino acid sequence: CAISESSGSGYEQFF.

As concerns this clone: The identical CDR3 is also encoded by other nucleotide sequences in the sample. The V gene is TRBV13, the J gene TRBJ2-1; D is unresolved. CDR1 is PRHDT and CDR2 is FYEKMQ in the germline V gene (reference sequence). Trimming stripped 0 bases from V and 2 bases from J, with 2 bases between. CDR3 length: 13 amino acids. CDR3: CASSLGTYNEQFF. The CDR3 nucleotides read TGTGCCAGCAGCTTAGGGACCTACAATGAGCAGTTCTTC.

The chain uses TRBV27 and TRBJ1-2, with a possible D match to TRBD1 (5 bases). Trimming took 7 bases from V and 1 from J, leaving 19 bases between them. The CDR3 is 16 residues long. The germline gives CDR1 MNHEY, CDR2 SMNVEV (reference sequence). CDR3 residues: CASTPLPRDLNYGYTF. In DNA, the CDR3 is TGTGCCAGCACTCCCTTGCCCCGGGACCTTAACTATGGCTACACCTTC.

The chain has TRBV15 and TRBJ2-3; D unresolved. The length of the CDR3 is 18 residues. The V end lost 0 bases, the J end lost 2 bases, and 18 bases lay between the germline ends. Germline V CDR1 and CDR2: LNHNV, YYDKDF (reference sequence). CDR3: CATSRDRAELITTDTQYF. The CDR3, as DNA: TGTGCCACCAGCAGAGATCGGGCGGAGCTCATTACCACAGATACGCAGTATTTT. The full variable domain, rest sourced from reference TRBV15 and TRBJ2-3, is DAMVIQNPRYQVTQFGKPVTLSCSQTLNHNVMYWYQQKSSQAPKLLFHYYDKDFNNEADTPDNFQSRRPNTSFCFLDIRSPGLGDTAMYLCATSRDRAELITTDTQYFGPGTRLTVL.

The chain combines TRBV6-1 with TRBJ2-7; 11 nucleotides match TRBD2. The CDR3 contains 13 residues. Germline V gene sequence: CDR1 MNHNS, CDR2 SASEGT. J gave up 4 bases and V 7 bases, and 3 bases lay outside the gene matches. CDR3 DNA sequence: TGTGCCAGCATTACTAGCGGGAGTTACGAGCAGTACTTC. The encoded protein is CASITSGSYEQYF.

The rearrangement links TRBV6-1 to TRBJ2-6; D is unclear. Germline values: CDR1 MNHNS, CDR2 SASEGT. The CDR3 totals 15 residues. V lost 1 base and J 1 base, leaving 5 bases between the germline ends. The CDR3 loop is CASSEVTSGANVLTF. The CDR3 region has the DNA TGTGCCAGCAGTGAAGTCACATCTGGGGCCAACGTCCTGACTTTC.

The chain uses TRBV19 and TRBJ1-1; D is possibly TRBD1 (5 bases). This CDR3 comprises 17 residues. The V gene lost 4 bases and the J gene lost 0 bases, with 18 bases spanning the gap. Germline V lookup: CDR1 LNHDA, CDR2 SQIVND (reference sequence). CDR3 DNA sequence: TGTGCCAGTAGTAACCCCATGGGGGTACCCTTGAACACTGAAGCTTTCTTT. Its translation is CASSNPMGVPLNTEAFF. The variable domain in full, completed from reference TRBV19 and TRBJ1-1, reads DGGITQSPKYLFRKEGQNVTLSCEQNLNHDAMYWYRQDPGQGLRLIYYSQIVNDFQKGDIAEGYSVSREKKESFPLTVTSAQKNPTAFYLCASSNPMGVPLNTEAFFGQGTRLTVV.

This clone was seen only once. The CDR3 nucleotides read TGTGCCAGCAGTGAAGGGTCCGGGGATGGCGGTCAGCCCCAGCATTTT. As protein: CASSEGSGDGGQPQHF. The rearrangement uses TRBV6-1 and TRBJ1-5, with unresolved D. Trimming took off 1 base at V and 6 bases at J, with 16 bases between the two ends. CDR1 and CDR2 from the germline V gene are MNHNS and SASEGT. There are 16 residues in the CDR3.

This chain uses TRBV7-2 with TRBJ1-1, with 9 bases fitting TRBD1. The CDR3 covers 14 residues. Trimming cost V 6 bases and J 8 bases; bases outside gene matches: 10. Germline values: CDR1 SGHTA, CDR2 FQGNSA. The CDR3 sequence is CASRRPGQGLEAFF. In nucleotides, the CDR3 is TGTGCCAGCAGACGGCCGGGACAGGGACTGGAAGCTTTCTTT.

This chain joins TRBV5-1 and TRBJ2-5, with D tentatively TRBD1 (6 bases). The germline gives CDR1 SGHRS, CDR2 YFSETQ. Trimming took 0 bases from V and 2 from J, leaving 23 bases between them. This CDR3 spans 19 amino acids. CDR3 DNA: TGCGCCAGCAGCTTGGCCAGGATGACGGACAGCCCCCGTCAAGAGACCCAGTACTTC. It translates to CASSLARMTDSPRQETQYF.

The chain links TRBV29-1 to TRBJ2-1; no clear D gene. Trimming pared 3 bases from V and 0 bases from J, leaving 15 bases between. There are 16 residues in the CDR3. From germline, CDR1 is SQVTM and CDR2 ANQGSEA. CDR3 DNA sequence: TGCAGCGTTGAGACCCTACAGCGCCGCTCCTACAATGAGCAGTTCTTC. Protein product: CSVETLQRRSYNEQFF.

This sequence joins TRBV9 and TRBJ2-7; TRBD1 might be the D (5 bases). Trimming cost V 3 bases and J 3 bases, with 10 bases left between them. There are 13 residues in the CDR3. Germline V CDR1 and CDR2: SGDLS, YYNGEE. In DNA, the CDR3 is TGTGCCAGCAGCGCCGACAGTGACTACGAGCAGTACTTC. It translates to CASSADSDYEQYF.

V is TRBV7-8 and J is TRBJ2-3; D is unclear. Germline CDR1 and CDR2: SGHVS and FQNEAQ. The CDR3 is made up of 15 amino acids. Trimming stripped 2 bases from V and 0 bases from J, with 9 bases between. The CDR3 is CASSLSRISTDTQYF. In nucleotides, the CDR3 is TGTGCCAGCAGCTTATCAAGAATAAGCACAGATACGCAGTATTTT.

The chain carries TRBV7-3 and TRBJ1-1; D unresolved. Trimming cost V 3 bases and J 5 bases, with 10 bases left between them. The CDR3 runs to 13 residues. Germline-derived CDR1 and CDR2 are SGHTA and FQGTGA. CDR3 loop: CASSFLEGTEAFF. The CDR3 region has the DNA TGTGCCAGCAGCTTCTTGGAAGGGACTGAAGCTTTCTTT. Using reference TRBV7-3 and TRBJ1-1 for the parts outside the CDR3, the full variable domain is GAGVSQTPSNKVTEKGKYVELRCDPISGHTALYWYRQSLGQGPEFLIYFQGTGAADDSGLPNDRFFAVRPEGSVSTLKIQRTERGDSAVYLCASSFLEGTEAFFGQGTRLTVV.